The sequence of this T cell receptor (beta chain) was determined in a study of cytomegalovirus exposure and HLA in healthy donors. Study summary: Of about 390 genotyped donors, about 81% grouped in the Caucasian-associated ancestry cluster.

The CDR3 extends over 12 amino acids. The trim removed 8 bases at V and 6 bases at J, leaving 4 bases unmatched. Germline-derived CDR1 and CDR2 are MDHEN and SYDVKM. About this clone itself: What it binds is unknown.

Primers: 60 Vbeta forward and 13 Jbeta reverse. The table came from immunoSEQ multiplex PCR; TCRdb's copy has only in-frame clones and leaves some out. The repertoire has some 120,000 clones, 75% to 90% of them found once; the top ten carry 1.5% to 2%. Overall study findings and caveats: Several V segments, TRBV6-2 and TRBV6-3 among them, could not be told apart and were dropped. Rare TCR sequences predominated, though certain public TCRs were found in many donors.

V gene TRBV28 combines with J gene TRBJ1-2; 9 nucleotides align to TRBD1. This sequence was found in a man between 35 and 55 years old in good health and CMV-seronegative. The sample comprised PBMCs. The CDR3: CASRTGVHGYTF. CDR3 nucleotides: TGTGCCAGCCGGACAGGGGTCCATGGCTACACCTTC.